One sample yielded the 8 T cell receptor beta chains listed below, sequenced in a study of graft-versus-host responses after intestinal transplantation. Here immunoSEQ multiplex PCR was the method, and the copy in TCRdb shows in-frame clones only, minus some. Of approximately 16,000 clones listed, approximately 88% are singletons. This specimen was PBMCs, taken approximately 3.5 months after intestinal transplant. Every receptor here comes from a human patient who received an intestinal transplant, so some T cells may come from the graft donor.

J is TRBJ2-1 and V is TRBV4-2, with D perhaps TRBD2 (5 bases). Germline V gene sequence: CDR1 LGHNA, CDR2 YNFKEQ. V lost 4 bases and J 4 bases, leaving 8 bases between the germline ends. This CDR3 spans 13 amino acids. CDR3 region: CASSLTSYNEQFF. The CDR3 DNA reads TGTGCCAGCAGCCTAACTAGTTACAATGAGCAGTTCTTC.

The chain employs TRBV5-6 and TRBJ2-1; 9 positions match TRBD2. Per germline, CDR1 SGHDT and CDR2 YYEEEE. After removal of 4 bases from V and 3 bases from J, the junction contained 5 bases not matched to a gene. The CDR3 loop spans 15 amino acids. CDR3 protein: CASSHLAGDYNEQFF. CDR3 bases: TGTGCCAGCAGCCATTTAGCGGGGGACTACAATGAGCAGTTCTTC.

The CDR3 loop reads CATSSYEEGNTIYF. CDR3 nucleotides: TGTGCCACCAGCAGTTACGAGGAAGGAAACACCATATATTTT. V usage is TRBV15 and J usage is TRBJ1-3; D is unclear. The CDR3 spans 14 residues. V was cut by 3 bases and J by 4 bases, with 10 bases left in between. Germline CDR1 is LNHNV and CDR2 is YYDKDF (reference sequence).

The J gene is TRBJ2-1, the V gene TRBV28; 9 nucleotides agree with TRBD1. V gave up 4 bases and J gave up 0 bases; unmatched junction bases: 4. The CDR3 has 16 residues. Germline loops: CDR1 MDHEN, CDR2 SYDVKM. In DNA form, the CDR3 reads TGTGCCAGCAGTTCGACGACAGGGGGCTCCTACAATGAGCAGTTCTTC. This translates into CASSSTTGGSYNEQFF.

V gene TRBV28 combines with J gene TRBJ1-5, with TRBD1 identical over 8 bases. V shed 1 base and J 7 bases; nucleotides not matched to a gene: 3. The CDR3 is 14 residues long. Germline-derived CDR1 and CDR2 are MDHEN and SYDVKM. The CDR3 DNA follows: TGTGCCAGCAGTTTATCAGGGGGCAGGCAGCCCCAGCATTTT. Translation gives CASSLSGGRQPQHF. Using reference TRBV28 and TRBJ1-5 for the parts outside the CDR3, the full variable domain is DVKVTQSSRYLVKRTGEKVFLECVQDMDHENMFWYRQDPGLGLRLIYFSYDVKMKEKGDIPEGYSVSREKKERFSLILESASTNQTSMYLCASSLSGGRQPQHFGDGTRLSIL.

Comment on this clone: The CDR3 end shows no conserved phenylalanine or tryptophan, and so a read error is likely. The genes are TRBV9 and TRBJ2-7, with 7 bases fitting TRBD2. The V and J ends lost 4 bases and 7 bases, in that order; junction bases with no gene match: 14. The germline CDR1 and CDR2 sequences are SGDLS and YYNGEE. The CDR3 runs 15 residues. CDR3 sequence (DNA): TGTGCCAGCAGCTCGGCCTGGGCGGGAGTGGGGGAGCAGTACCTC. This sequence encodes CASSSAWAGVGEQYL.

This clone occurred once. Other DNA variants within this sample encode the same CDR3. V usage is TRBV21-1 and J usage is TRBJ1-3. TRBV21-1 is termed a pseudogene. This CDR3 comprises 16 residues. The CDR3 DNA follows: TGTGCCAGCAGGAAGGGTCTACAACACGCACGAAACACCATATATTTT. This gives the protein CASRKGLQHARNTIYF.

This sequence joins TRBV30 and TRBJ2-1, with 10 bases aligning to TRBD2. J lost 8 bases, V lost 4 bases, and 14 bases had no gene match. This CDR3 is built from 16 residues. The germline V gene has CDR1 GTSNPN and CDR2 SVGIG (reference sequence). The CDR3 here is CAWKPIGASGSYEQFF. The CDR3 DNA reads TGTGCCTGGAAACCCATAGGCGCTAGCGGGAGCTATGAGCAGTTCTTC.